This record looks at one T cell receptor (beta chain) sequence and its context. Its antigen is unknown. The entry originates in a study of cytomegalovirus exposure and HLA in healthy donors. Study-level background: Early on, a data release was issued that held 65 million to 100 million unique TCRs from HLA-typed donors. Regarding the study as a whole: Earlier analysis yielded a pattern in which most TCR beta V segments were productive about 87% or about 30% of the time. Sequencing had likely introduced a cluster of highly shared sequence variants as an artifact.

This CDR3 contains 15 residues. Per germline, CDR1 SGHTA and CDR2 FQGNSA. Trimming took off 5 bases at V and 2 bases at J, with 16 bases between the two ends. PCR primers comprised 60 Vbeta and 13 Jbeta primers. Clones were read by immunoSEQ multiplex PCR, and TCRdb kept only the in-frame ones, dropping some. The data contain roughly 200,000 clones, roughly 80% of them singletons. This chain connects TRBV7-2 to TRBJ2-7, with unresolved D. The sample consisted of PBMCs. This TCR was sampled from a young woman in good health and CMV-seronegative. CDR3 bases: TGTGCCAGCAGCCTTTCTAGGAGCGCCCCCTACGAGCAGTACTTC. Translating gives CASSLSRSAPYEQYF.